This T cell receptor (beta chain) is drawn from a study of blood T cell repertoires in COVID-19. For the study at large: Acute and convalescent COVID-19 samples came from the United States, Italy and Spain.

The germline V gene encodes CDR1 MDHEN and CDR2 SYDVKM. The trim removed 9 bases at V and 4 bases at J, leaving 8 bases unmatched. This CDR3 is built from 15 residues. As handled by the study authors: Estimates of nucleated cell counts were drawn from the amplification of reference gene primers. Only in-frame clones appear in the TCRdb table, and some are missing; sequencing was by immunoSEQ multiplex PCR. Clone size and V and J calls were adopted from that table, with D and trimming inferred from the DNA. The top ten hold under 3.5% of the sample, which has approximately 200,000 clones, about 85% seen once.

The chain links TRBV28 to TRBJ2-3; 12 bases match TRBD2. The sequence was obtained from a man aged 50 or older who had recovered from COVID-19. The sample comprised peripheral blood. CDR3 in amino acids: CASSRPSGRADTQYF. The DNA of the CDR3 is TGTGCCAGTAGCCGCCCTAGCGGGAGGGCAGATACGCAGTATTTT. Using reference TRBV28 and TRBJ2-3 for the parts outside the CDR3, the full variable domain is DVKVTQSSRYLVKRTGEKVFLECVQDMDHENMFWYRQDPGLGLRLIYFSYDVKMKEKGDIPEGYSVSREKKERFSLILESASTNQTSMYLCASSRPSGRADTQYFGPGTRLTVL.